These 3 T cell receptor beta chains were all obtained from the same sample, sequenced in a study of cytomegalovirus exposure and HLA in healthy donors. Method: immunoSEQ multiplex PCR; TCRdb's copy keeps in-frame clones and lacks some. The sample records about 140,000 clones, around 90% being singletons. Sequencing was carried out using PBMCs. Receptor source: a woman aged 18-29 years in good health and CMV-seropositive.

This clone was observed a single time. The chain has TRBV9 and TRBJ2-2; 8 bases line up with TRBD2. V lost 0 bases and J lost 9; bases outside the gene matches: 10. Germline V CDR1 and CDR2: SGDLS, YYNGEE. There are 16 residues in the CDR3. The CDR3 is CASSVGSGGLFWELFF. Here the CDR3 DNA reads TGTGCCAGCAGCGTAGGAAGCGGGGGTCTTTTCTGGGAGCTGTTTTTT.

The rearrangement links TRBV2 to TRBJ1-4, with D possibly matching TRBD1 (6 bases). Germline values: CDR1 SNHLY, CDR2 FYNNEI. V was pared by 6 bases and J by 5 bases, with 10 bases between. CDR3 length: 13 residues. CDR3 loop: CASRFDRNEKLFF. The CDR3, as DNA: TGTGCCAGCAGATTTGACAGGAATGAAAAACTGTTTTTT.

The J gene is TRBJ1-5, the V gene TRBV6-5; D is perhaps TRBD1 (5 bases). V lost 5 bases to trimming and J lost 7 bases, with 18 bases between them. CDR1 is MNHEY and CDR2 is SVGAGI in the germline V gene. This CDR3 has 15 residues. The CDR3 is CASSSPWSPGQPQHF. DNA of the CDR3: TGTGCCAGCAGTAGCCCTTGGTCCCCAGGGCAGCCCCAGCATTTT.